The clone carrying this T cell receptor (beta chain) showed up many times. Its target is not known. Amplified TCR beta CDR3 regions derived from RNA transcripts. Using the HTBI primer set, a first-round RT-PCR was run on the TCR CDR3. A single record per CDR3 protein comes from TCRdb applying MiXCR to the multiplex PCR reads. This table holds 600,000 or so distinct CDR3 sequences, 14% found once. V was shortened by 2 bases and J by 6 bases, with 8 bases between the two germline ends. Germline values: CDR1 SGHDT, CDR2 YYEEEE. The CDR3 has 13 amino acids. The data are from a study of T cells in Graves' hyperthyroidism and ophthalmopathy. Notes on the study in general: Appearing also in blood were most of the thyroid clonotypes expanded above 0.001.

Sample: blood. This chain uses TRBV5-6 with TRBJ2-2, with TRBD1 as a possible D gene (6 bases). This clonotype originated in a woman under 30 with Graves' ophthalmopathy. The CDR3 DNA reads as TGTGCCAGCAGCTTCAGGGGTGCCGGGGAGCTGTTTTTT. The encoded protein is CASSFRGAGELFF.